The 17 T cell receptor beta chains presented below share a single source sample, sequenced in a study of blood T cell repertoires in COVID-19. Clones were read by immunoSEQ multiplex PCR, and TCRdb kept only the in-frame ones, dropping some. Of some 140,000 clones in the sample, approximately 80% were seen once. The sample taken for sequencing was peripheral blood. The receptors were gathered from a woman aged 55-70 years with acute or convalescent COVID-19.

J is TRBJ2-1 and V is TRBV9; 10 bases are shared with TRBD2. The germline gives CDR1 SGDLS, CDR2 YYNGEE. CDR3 size: 15 residues. J was trimmed by 4 bases and V by 0 bases; bases with no gene match: 1. CDR3 region: CASSVVAGGYNEQFF. The CDR3, as DNA: TGTGCCAGCAGCGTAGTAGCGGGGGGATACAATGAGCAGTTCTTC. Complete variable domain (other parts from reference TRBV9 and TRBJ2-1): DSGVTQTPKHLITATGQRVTLRCSPRSGDLSVYWYQQSLDQGLQFLIQYYNGEERAKGNILERFSAQQFPDLHSELNLSSLELGDSALYFCASSVVAGGYNEQFFGPGTRLTVL.

V and J are TRBV6-2 or TRBV6-3 and TRBJ2-1; 10 positions agree with TRBD2. V lost 5 bases to trimming and J lost 0 bases; unmatched junction nucleotides: 7. Germline values: CDR1 MNHEY, CDR2 SVGEGT. This CDR3 spans 17 amino acids. The CDR3 is CASSGGSGGDSYNEQFF. CDR3 nucleotides: TGTGCCAGCAGTGGAGGCAGCGGGGGGGACTCCTACAATGAGCAGTTCTTC.

This clone was seen repeatedly, ten times or more. V and J are TRBV24-1 and TRBJ2-3; 8 bases are a match to TRBD1. The CDR3 has 17 residues. Germline loops: CDR1 KGHDR, CDR2 SFDVKD. V gave up 4 bases and J gave up 0 bases; unmatched junction bases: 8. CDR3 sequence (DNA): TGTGCCACCAGTGACCCCCGACAGGGGCTGAGCACAGATACGCAGTATTTT. This encodes CATSDPRQGLSTDTQYF.

The V call is TRBV11-2, the J call TRBJ2-1; TRBD2 aligns across 9 bases. The length of the CDR3 is 18 residues. Germline CDR1 reads SGHAT; CDR2 reads FQNNGV. With V trimmed by 5 bases and J by 5 bases, 16 bases remained unmatched. Written as DNA, the CDR3 is TGTGCCAGCAGCCCCTCAACCCAAGGCGGGGGGGGCCACAATGAGCAGTTCTTC. Translated: CASSPSTQGGGGHNEQFF.

This clone was seen a handful of times. CDR3 bases: TGTGCCAGCAGTTACTCACGCGGGACGAGCAATCAGCCCCAGCATTTT. Translation: CASSYSRGTSNQPQHF. V gene TRBV6-6 combines with J gene TRBJ1-5; D might be TRBD1 (5 bases). This CDR3 comprises 16 residues. Germline CDR1 reads MNHNY; CDR2 reads SVGAGI (reference sequence). The V end was cut by 0 bases, the J end by 1 base, with 10 bases between.

This rearrangement joins TRBV15 to TRBJ1-1; a possible D gene is TRBD1 (6 bases). Between the trimmed V and J ends, which lost 2 bases and 1 base, there was a span of 11 bases. The germline gives CDR1 LNHNV, CDR2 YYDKDF (reference sequence). CDR3 length: 15 residues. In nucleotides, the CDR3 is TGTGCCACCAGCAGATTGGGACAAGCGAACACTGAAGCTTTCTTT. This translates into CATSRLGQANTEAFF.

The rearrangement joins TRBV3-1 (or the pseudogene TRBV3-2) to TRBJ2-7; TRBD2 matches 11 bases. V lost 1 base, J lost 2 bases, and 4 bases stayed unmatched. The CDR3 has 16 residues. Per germline, CDR1 LGHDT and CDR2 YNNKEL (reference sequence). Here the CDR3 reads CASSQVGTSGTYEQYF. The DNA for the CDR3 is TGTGCCAGCAGCCAAGTTGGGACTAGCGGCACCTACGAGCAGTACTTC.

CDR3 sequence reads: CASSLIPGQGDQPQHF. DNA of the CDR3: TGCGCCAGCAGCTTAATACCGGGACAGGGGGATCAGCCCCAGCATTTT. The gene calls are TRBV5-1 and TRBJ1-5; 11 positions agree with TRBD1. With 2 bases clipped from V and 5 bases from J, the junction kept 6 bases outside the gene matches. CDR1 SGHRS and CDR2 YFSETQ come from the germline V gene. The CDR3 sequence is 16 residues long.

The CDR3 coding sequence is TGTGCCAGCAGTCCCGAGAGAAATAGCAATCAGCCCCAGCATTTT. Residues: CASSPERNSNQPQHF. The chain recombines TRBV2 with TRBJ1-5; D unresolved. The CDR3 spans 15 residues. Germline assignment: CDR1 SNHLY and CDR2 FYNNEI. V lost 5 bases, J lost 0 bases, and 11 bases lay in between.

V and J are TRBV6-1 and TRBJ2-5; 8 bases match TRBD1. J lost 3 bases, V lost 3 bases, and 3 bases had no gene match. Germline loops: CDR1 MNHNS, CDR2 SASEGT. This CDR3 has 14 residues. The CDR3 region has the DNA TGTGCCAGCAGTGAGGGACAGGTTAAAGAGACCCAGTACTTC. This translates into CASSEGQVKETQYF.

The J gene is TRBJ1-4, the V gene TRBV7-9; D is unclear. In germline, CDR1 is SEHNR, CDR2 FQNEAQ (reference sequence). V was shortened by 0 bases and J by 5 bases, with 7 bases between the two germline ends. The CDR3 extends over 14 amino acids. The CDR3 protein is CASSLATVNEKLFF. CDR3 sequence (DNA): TGTGCCAGCAGCTTAGCTACAGTCAATGAAAAACTGTTTTTT.

V and J are TRBV7-3 and TRBJ1-1; D is possibly TRBD1 (6 bases). Germline V gives CDR1 SGHTA, CDR2 FQGTGA. This CDR3 spans 14 amino acids. Trimming shortened V by 5 bases and J by 0 bases, and 10 bases separated the two germline ends. CDR3 coding DNA: TGTGCCAGCAGCGCCGGACAGATGAACACTGAAGCTTTCTTT. It translates to CASSAGQMNTEAFF.

The chain employs TRBV10-1 and TRBJ2-1; 11 bases align to TRBD2. With 4 bases clipped from V and 5 bases from J, the junction kept 7 bases outside the gene matches. CDR1 and CDR2 from the germline V gene are WNHNN and SYGVQD (reference sequence). The CDR3 covers 16 residues. CDR3 loop: CASSGTASGGHNEQFF. The CDR3 DNA reads TGCGCCAGCAGTGGGACGGCTAGCGGGGGGCACAATGAGCAGTTCTTC.

This clone was detected a few times. The chain links TRBV3-1 (or the pseudogene TRBV3-2) to TRBJ1-1; D not resolved. This CDR3 has 13 amino acids. Germline CDR1 LGHDT, CDR2 YNNKEL (reference sequence). The ends were cut back, 2 bases at V and 4 bases at J, with 8 bases in the middle. This chain's CDR3 is CASSQTRGTEAFF. The DNA of the CDR3 is TGTGCCAGCAGCCAAACAAGAGGCACTGAAGCTTTCTTT.

The chain recombines TRBV7-9 with TRBJ1-6, with a weak D call TRBD1 (5 bases). Per germline, CDR1 SEHNR and CDR2 FQNEAQ (reference sequence). The CDR3 is 17 residues long. Trimming removed 3 bases from V and 7 bases from J, with 19 bases in between. The CDR3 region is CASSLTPIGAWNSPLHF. The CDR3 DNA follows: TGTGCCAGCAGCTTGACCCCTATAGGGGCGTGGAATTCACCCCTCCACTTT.

This clone was counted between two and nine times. V is TRBV2 and J is TRBJ1-5, with a tentative D call TRBD1 (6 bases). CDR3 length: 13 amino acids. V shed 4 bases and J shed 11 bases, with 15 bases lying between them. Germline V gene data show CDR1 as SNHLY and CDR2 as FYNNEI. In nucleotides, the CDR3 is TGTGCCAGCAGTGCAGGGGCAGGGCGGTCCCAGCATTTT. This gives the protein CASSAGAGRSQHF. The whole variable domain, remainder taken from reference TRBV2 and TRBJ1-5, is EPEVTQTPSHQVTQMGQEVILRCVPISNHLYFYWYRQILGQKVEFLVSFYNNEISEKSEIFDDQFSVERPDGSNFTLKIRSTKLEDSAMYFCASSAGAGRSQHFGDGTRLSIL.

The chain joins TRBV24-1 to TRBJ1-2, with 8 bases lining up with TRBD1. The germline V gene has CDR1 KGHDR and CDR2 SFDVKD. The J segment lost 4 bases and the V segment lost 4 bases, leaving 4 bases of the junction unmatched. This CDR3 has 14 residues. The DNA for the CDR3 is TGTGCCACCAGTGAACGGGACAGGATCTATGGCTACACCTTC. Its protein is CATSERDRIYGYTF.